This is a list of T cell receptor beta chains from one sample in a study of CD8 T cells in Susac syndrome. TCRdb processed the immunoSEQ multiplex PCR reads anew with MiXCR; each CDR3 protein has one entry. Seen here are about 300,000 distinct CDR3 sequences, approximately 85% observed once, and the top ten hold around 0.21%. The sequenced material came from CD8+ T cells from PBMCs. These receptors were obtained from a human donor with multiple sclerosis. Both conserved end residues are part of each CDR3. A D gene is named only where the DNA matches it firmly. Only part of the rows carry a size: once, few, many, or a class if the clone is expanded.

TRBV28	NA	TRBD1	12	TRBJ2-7	TGTGCCAGCAGTACAACAGGGGGACGGCAGTACTTC	CASSTTGGRQYF
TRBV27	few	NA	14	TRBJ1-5	TGTGCCAGCAGTTTTCAGGGTATCAACCAGCCCCAGCATTTT	CASSFQGINQPQHF
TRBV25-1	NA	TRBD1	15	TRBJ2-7	TGTGCCAGCAGTGAGCCGGGACAGGGTTTCGACGAGCAGTACTTC	CASSEPGQGFDEQYF
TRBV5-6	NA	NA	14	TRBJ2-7	TGTGCCAGCAGCGCGCTACAGCTCTCCTACGAGCAGTACTTC	CASSALQLSYEQYF
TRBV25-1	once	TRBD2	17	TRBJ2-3	TGTGCCAGCAGTGAATGGGAGGCGGGAGCGAGCACAGATACGCAGTATTTT	CASSEWEAGASTDTQYF
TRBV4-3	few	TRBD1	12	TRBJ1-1	TGCGCCAGCAGCCAGTGGGACAGTGAAGCTTTCTTT	CASSQWDSEAFF
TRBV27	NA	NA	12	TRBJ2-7	TGTGCCAGCAGTCCAGGGAAGCGGGAGCAGTACTTC	CASSPGKREQYF
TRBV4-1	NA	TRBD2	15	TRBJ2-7	TGCGCCAGCAGTCCAGGGGCTAGCGGGGGCTACGAGCAGTACTTC	CASSPGASGGYEQYF
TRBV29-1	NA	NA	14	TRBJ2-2	TGCAGCGTTCCAGGGGGGTATAACACCGGGGAGCTGTTTTTT	CSVPGGYNTGELFF
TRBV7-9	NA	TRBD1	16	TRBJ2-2	TGTGCCAGCAGATTGCCCAAGGGACAGGACACCGGGGAGCTGTTTTTT	CASRLPKGQDTGELFF
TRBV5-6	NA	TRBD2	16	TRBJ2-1	TGTGCCAGCAGCCTAGCGGGATTAGGGGGGCACAATGAGCAGTTCTTC	CASSLAGLGGHNEQFF
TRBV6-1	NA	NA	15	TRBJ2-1	TGTGCCAGCATCTTTGGCAGGGCCCCTTACAATGAGCAGTTCTTC	CASIFGRAPYNEQFF
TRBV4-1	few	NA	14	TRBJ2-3	TGCGCCAGCAGTCCTCCGGGACGGGTAGATACGCAGTATTTT	CASSPPGRVDTQYF
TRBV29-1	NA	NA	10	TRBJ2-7	TGCAGCGTCTACAGCGGCTGGCAGTACTTC	CSVYSGWQYF
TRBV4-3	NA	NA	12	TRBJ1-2	TGCGCCAGCAGCCAAGGCCGTGAGCGCTACACCTTC	CASSQGRERYTF
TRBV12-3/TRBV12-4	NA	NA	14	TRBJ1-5	TGTGCCAGCACCCCTGTTTCGGGAAGTCAGCCCCAGCATTTT	CASTPVSGSQPQHF
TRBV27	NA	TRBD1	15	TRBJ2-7	TGTGCCAGCAGTTTATTCAGTCAGGGGGCCGACGAGCAGTACTTC	CASSLFSQGADEQYF
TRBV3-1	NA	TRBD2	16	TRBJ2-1	TGTGCCGGCAGCCAAGAACAGGCTAGCGGGAGTAATGAGCAGTTCTTC	CAGSQEQASGSNEQFF
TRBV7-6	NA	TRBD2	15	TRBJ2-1	TGTGCCAGCAGCCTCGCGAGCGGGAGAGACAATGAGCAGTTCTTC	CASSLASGRDNEQFF
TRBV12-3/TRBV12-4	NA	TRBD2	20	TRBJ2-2	TGTGCCAGCAGTTTTAGGGGGGACGGACTAGCGGCACCGAACACCGGGGAGCTGTTTTTT	CASSFRGDGLAAPNTGELFF
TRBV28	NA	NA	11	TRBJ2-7	TGTGCCAGCAGTTTAGTCAACGAGCAGTACTTC	CASSLVNEQYF
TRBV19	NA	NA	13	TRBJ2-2	TGTGCCAGTAGACAGAGTTTCCCCGGGGAGCTGTTTTTT	CASRQSFPGELFF
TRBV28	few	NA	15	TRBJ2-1	TGTGCCAGCAGTTTGTGGGGAAGCTCCTACAATGAGCAGTTCTTC	CASSLWGSSYNEQFF
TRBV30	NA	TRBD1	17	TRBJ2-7	TGTGCCTGGAGACAGGGGGGAAACCCAAGTTTCTTCTACGAGCAGTACTTC	CAWRQGGNPSFFYEQYF
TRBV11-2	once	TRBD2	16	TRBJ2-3	TGTGCCAGCAGCGCGACTAGCGGGAGAGTCACAGATACGCAGTATTTT	CASSATSGRVTDTQYF
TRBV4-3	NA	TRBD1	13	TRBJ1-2	TGCGCCAGCAGCCCGGACGGGGGACAGGGCTACACCTTC	CASSPDGGQGYTF
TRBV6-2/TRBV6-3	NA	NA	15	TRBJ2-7	TGTGCCAGCAGTTACCCTCTTGTGAACAGCTACGAGCAGTACTTC	CASSYPLVNSYEQYF
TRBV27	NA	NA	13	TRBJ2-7	TGTGCCAGCAGTTTACAGGGGCTCAACGAGCAGTACTTC	CASSLQGLNEQYF
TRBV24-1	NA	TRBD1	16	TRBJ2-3	TGTGCCACCAGTGAGGGAACAGGGGGCCAGAAAGATACGCAGTATTTT	CATSEGTGGQKDTQYF
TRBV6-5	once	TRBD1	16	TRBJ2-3	TGTGCCAGCAGTTACTCGAGGGGACAGGGCACAGATACGCAGTATTTT	CASSYSRGQGTDTQYF
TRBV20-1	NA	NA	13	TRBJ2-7	TGCAGTGCTGGGTCGGGGCCTTTCTACGAGCAGTACTTC	CSAGSGPFYEQYF
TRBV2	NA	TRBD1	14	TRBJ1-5	TGTGCCAGCGTGGAGGACAGGGTGTATCAGCCCCAGCATTTT	CASVEDRVYQPQHF
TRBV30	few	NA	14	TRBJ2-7	TGTGCCTGGAGTACCGGGACGGGGTCCTACGAGCAGTACTTC	CAWSTGTGSYEQYF
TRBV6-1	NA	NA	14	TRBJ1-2	TGTGCCAGCAGTGACCGTCATGGGGGCGCGGGCTACACCTTC	CASSDRHGGAGYTF
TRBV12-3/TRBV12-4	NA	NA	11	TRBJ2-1	TGTGCCAGCAGTTTGAGAGATGAGCAGTTCTTC	CASSLRDEQFF
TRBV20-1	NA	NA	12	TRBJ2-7	TGCAGTGCCCCTTGGGGGGACTACGAGCAGTACTTC	CSAPWGDYEQYF
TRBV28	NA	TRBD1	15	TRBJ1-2	TGTGCCAGCAGTTTATGGGACAGGCCCAACTATGGCTACACCTTC	CASSLWDRPNYGYTF
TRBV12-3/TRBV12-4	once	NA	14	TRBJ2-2	TGTGCCAGCAGTTTAGATGGTTACACCGGGGAGCTGTTTTTT	CASSLDGYTGELFF
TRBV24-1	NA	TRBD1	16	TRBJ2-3	TGTGCCACCAGTGACCCCGACAGGGGGATTACAGATACGCAGTATTTT	CATSDPDRGITDTQYF
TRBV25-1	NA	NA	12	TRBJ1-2	TGTGCCAGCAGTGATATTGTTCCTGGCTACACCTTC	CASSDIVPGYTF
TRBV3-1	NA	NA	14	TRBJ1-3	TGTGCCTGTCGAGGGGGGCCCATCCGAAACACCATATATTTT	CACRGGPIRNTIYF
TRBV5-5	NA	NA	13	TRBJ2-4	TGTGCCAGCAGCCGCCAGGGTGAAAACATTCAGTACTTC	CASSRQGENIQYF
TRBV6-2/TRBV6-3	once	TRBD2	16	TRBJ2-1	TGTGCCAGTAGGTGGACGAGTAGCGGGGGGGGCAATGAGCAGTTCTTC	CASRWTSSGGGNEQFF
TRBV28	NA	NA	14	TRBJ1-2	TGTGCCAGCAGTAGCTCCGGGACCGACTATGGCTACACCTTC	CASSSSGTDYGYTF
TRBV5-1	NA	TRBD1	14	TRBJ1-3	TGCGCCAGCAGCTCTACAGGGGGCTATAACACCATATATTTT	CASSSTGGYNTIYF
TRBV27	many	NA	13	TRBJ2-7	TGTGCCAGCAGTTTGCAGGGCTCCTACGAGCAGTACTTC	CASSLQGSYEQYF
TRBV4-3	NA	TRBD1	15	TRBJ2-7	TGCGCCAGCAGCCAAGGACAGGGCCCTCCAAACGAGCAGTACTTC	CASSQGQGPPNEQYF